The present entry profiles one T cell receptor (beta chain) with its context. Its antigen remains undetermined. Base qualities are not recorded, but no much larger clone differs from it by a single base. The CDR3, from cysteine to phenylalanine, totals 15 residues. Just the 45-base CDR3 DNA is kept, in frame starting at base 1. V is pared back by 2 bases and J by 3 bases, with 11 bases lying between the germline termini. CDR1 is given as MNHEY and CDR2 as SVGEGT, both from the germline V gene. The CDR3 regions of human TCRbeta chains were subjected to immunosequencing. On the study's bioinformatics: Repertoire TCRs were matched against a reference library of SARS-CoV-2-specific TCRs generated with the MIRA antigen-specificity platform. Breadth was defined as the fraction of unique TCRs that were SARS-CoV-2-associated, and depth was defined as the fraction of total T cells that were SARS-CoV-2-associated. Using the MIRA data, each spike-specific TCR was assigned both to the spike region to which the TCR was reactive and to a CD4 or CD8 class. Log10-transformed breadth and depth values were compared by one-way ANOVA with Sidak's multiple comparisons tests. TCRdb stores this immuneACCESS table with in-frame sequences only. Part of the clones is absent; in the studies checked, under half of the shortfall reflects unresolved V genes, and no reason is known for the rest. The V and J calls and the clone size are those of that table, but D and trimming were determined from the DNA. This sample has more than 85,000 clones in its table, and roughly 84% of those were observed once. The biggest ten clones account for approximately 17% of the sample.

The sample's time point, from its label and the paper: baseline before first vaccination. Vaccinee samples came from UK trials COV001 and COV002, including a single-blind randomized controlled phase 2/3 trial of AZD1222 (ChAdOx1 nCoV-19) in healthy adults. For TCRbeta chain sequencing, PBMC samples were collected from trial participants at day 0 and at day 28 after the second dose. The record originates from a study of T cell responses to AZD1222 COVID-19 vaccine (dated by TCRdb to the early 2020s). Background on the whole study: AZD1222 recipients whose second dose came at about 4 weeks and those whose second dose came at about 12 weeks were combined into one group, since spike-specific TCR depth and breadth did not differ between the two schedules. TCR sequencing was performed for 233 trial participants, of whom around 210 were given two doses of AZD1222 and some 26 were given two doses of MenACWY control vaccine. Trial participants were enrolled by age into subgroups of 18-55, 56-69 and 70-plus years, and around 150, 28 and 57 TCR-sequenced participants, respectively, were included in these subgroups. Overall study results and their limits: Participants were mostly white British, with more females than males. The authors suggested clonal diversity may have been underestimated. No day 14 peak-response samples were available, so repertoires were characterized only after the peak T cell response. The whole spike protein was spanned by vaccine-associated CD4 TCRs, and dominant responses were seen in regions 160-218 and 743-854. After two AZD1222 doses, both the breadth and the depth of spike-specific TCRs were significantly higher than at day 0 and than in MenACWY recipients. The 56-69-year group was small, and its depth increase did not reach significance, likely because of low power. Epitopes outside the regions mutated in the B.1.351 and B.1.1.7 variants were reportedly recognized by nearly half of the unique spike-specific TCRs. Conclusions about previously exposed vaccinees were limited because only a handful of AZD1222 recipients were SARS-CoV-2 seropositive at baseline.

This sample comprised peripheral blood, obtained on day 0 of AZD1222 vaccination. This chain is built from TRBV6-2 or TRBV6-3 and TRBJ1-5; the D gene is perhaps TRBD1, on 5 matching bases. The receptor was derived from an adult in good health. The bases are TGTGCCAGCAGTTACGGGGGAATTAACAATCAGCCCCAGCATTTT. Its amino acids are CASSYGGINNQPQHF.